Below, 20 T cell receptor beta chains from the same sample are listed, as sequenced in a study of blood T cell repertoires in COVID-19. Using immunoSEQ multiplex PCR, the repertoire was profiled, and TCRdb retains in-frame clones only, with some absent. Here the sample spans around 85,000 clones, approximately 88% being singletons. Sequenced: peripheral blood. These receptor sequences come from a man aged 55 to 70 with acute or convalescent COVID-19.

The CDR3 protein is CASSEAPGGGWSGQYF. Written as DNA, the CDR3 is TGTGCCAGCAGTGAAGCACCGGGCGGGGGGTGGTCGGGGCAGTATTTT. The chain couples TRBV2 to TRBJ2-3; 8 bases line up with TRBD2. The CDR3 totals 16 residues. V shed 0 bases, J shed 11 bases, and the junction held 13 bases outside the gene matches. CDR1 is SNHLY, CDR2 FYNNEI, per germline.

The gene calls are TRBV6-5 and TRBJ1-5; 8 bases fit TRBD1. Germline lookup yields CDR1 MNHEY and CDR2 SVGAGI. Trimming took 10 bases from V and 2 from J; bases not matched to a gene: 7. The CDR3 has 14 amino acids. The CDR3 sequence: CATWPGQGNQPQHF. In DNA form, the CDR3 reads TGTGCCACCTGGCCGGGACAGGGCAATCAGCCCCAGCATTTT.

V and J are TRBV5-1 and TRBJ1-2; the match to TRBD1 covers 10 bases. Trimming removed 1 base from V and 6 bases from J; junction bases left unmatched: 12. The CDR3 extends over 17 amino acids. In germline, CDR1 is SGHRS, CDR2 YFSETQ. The CDR3 DNA sequence: TGCGCCAGCAGCTTGTATAGGGACAGGGGTCAAGGGCATGGCTACACCTTC. It codes for CASSLYRDRGQGHGYTF.

The chain uses TRBV5-4 and TRBJ2-5; TRBD2 aligns across 8 bases. Germline V gene lookup returns CDR1 SGHNT and CDR2 YYREEE (reference sequence). After removal of 0 bases from V and 5 bases from J, the junction contained 6 bases not matched to a gene. This CDR3 is built from 15 residues. CDR3 sequence: CASSLVSSGGETQYF. The CDR3 nucleotides read TGTGCCAGCAGCTTGGTGTCCAGCGGGGGTGAGACCCAGTACTTC.

The rearrangement links TRBV28 to TRBJ2-4; D gene ambiguous. The CDR3 totals 16 residues. V dropped 1 base and J dropped 0 bases, with 10 bases sitting between them. Germline values: CDR1 MDHEN, CDR2 SYDVKM. CDR3 residues: CASSLLTELAKNIQYF. In nucleotides, the CDR3 is TGTGCCAGCAGTTTATTGACTGAACTAGCCAAAAACATTCAGTACTTC. Together with reference TRBV28 and TRBJ2-4, the CDR3 gives the full variable domain: DVKVTQSSRYLVKRTGEKVFLECVQDMDHENMFWYRQDPGLGLRLIYFSYDVKMKEKGDIPEGYSVSREKKERFSLILESASTNQTSMYLCASSLLTELAKNIQYFGAGTRLSVL.

The chain joins TRBV7-2 to TRBJ2-3, with D possibly matching TRBD1 (5 bases). The CDR3 loop spans 15 amino acids. V lost 1 base and J 5 bases, leaving 13 bases between the germline ends. Germline values: CDR1 SGHTA, CDR2 FQGNSA. CDR3 region: CASSLDRIRGDTQYF. In DNA form, the CDR3 reads TGTGCCAGCAGCTTAGACAGGATCCGAGGAGATACGCAGTATTTT. Full variable domain (remainder filled in from reference TRBV7-2 and TRBJ2-3): GAGVSQSPSNKVTEKGKDVELRCDPISGHTALYWYRQSLGQGLEFLIYFQGNSAPDKSGLPSDRFSAERTGGSVSTLTIQRTQQEDSAVYLCASSLDRIRGDTQYFGPGTRLTVL.

V usage is TRBV3-1 (or the pseudogene TRBV3-2) and J usage is TRBJ2-1; 13 bases map to TRBD2. The V gene's germline CDR1 is LGHDT and CDR2 YNNKEL (reference sequence). V gave up 0 bases and J gave up 12 bases; unmatched junction bases: 8. This CDR3 has 16 amino acids. CDR3 DNA: TGTGCCAGCAGCCAAGAGAGGACTAGCGGGGGACGGAGGCAGTTCTTC. This encodes CASSQERTSGGRRQFF.

J is TRBJ1-4 and V is TRBV6-5, with D possibly being TRBD1 (6 bases). The CDR3 is 14 amino acids. V lost 7 bases, J lost 0 bases, and 9 bases lay in between. Germline-derived CDR1 and CDR2 are MNHEY and SVGAGI. Here the CDR3 DNA reads TGTGCCAGCATCACAGGGTCAACTAATGAAAAACTGTTTTTT. Encoded protein: CASITGSTNEKLFF.

This chain joins TRBV20-1 and TRBJ2-7; 10 nucleotides match TRBD2. V lost 3 bases to trimming and J lost 4 bases; unmatched junction nucleotides: 9. This CDR3 region has 15 residues. The germline CDR1 and CDR2 sequences are DFQATT and SNEGSKA (reference sequence). The CDR3 reads CSASGLAGVTYEQYF. The CDR3 nucleotides are TGCAGTGCTAGTGGCCTAGCGGGGGTAACATACGAGCAGTACTTC.

The CDR3 DNA sequence: TGCGCCAGCAGCCAAGATTTTCGGCGGGGGGGCCAAGAGACCCAGTACTTC. Amino acid sequence: CASSQDFRRGGQETQYF. The chain couples TRBV4-1 to TRBJ2-5; 9 positions agree with TRBD2. There are 17 residues in the CDR3. With V trimmed by 0 bases and J by 1 base, 6 bases remained unmatched. The germline V gene encodes CDR1 MGHRA and CDR2 YSYEKL.

V usage is TRBV28 and J usage is TRBJ1-4; TRBD1 is a possible D gene (5 bases). The germline CDR1 and CDR2 sequences are MDHEN and SYDVKM. The CDR3 totals 17 residues. The V gene lost 7 bases and the J gene lost 0 bases, with 18 bases spanning the gap. The CDR3 coding sequence is TGTGCCAGCACCCGGGGGAGGGGTAGGTCAACTAATGAAAAACTGTTTTTT. Its translation is CASTRGRGRSTNEKLFF.

The genes are TRBV6-5 and TRBJ1-2; D remains unclear. The CDR3 totals 15 residues. Trimming stripped 1 base from V and 5 bases from J, with 14 bases between. Germline CDR1 MNHEY, CDR2 SVGAGI. DNA of the CDR3: TGTGCCAGCAGTTACTTTGAGGGCATCGGTTATGGCTACACCTTC. Translation: CASSYFEGIGYGYTF.

V usage is TRBV10-1 and J usage is TRBJ1-4; D is unresolved. V gave up 0 bases and J gave up 8 bases, with 16 bases separating them. In germline, CDR1 is WNHNN, CDR2 SYGVQD (reference sequence). CDR3 length: 16 residues. The CDR3 sequence is CASSESVGNRGEKLFF. The DNA of the CDR3 is TGCGCCAGCAGTGAGTCGGTGGGGAATAGAGGGGAAAAACTGTTTTTT.

The chain links TRBV5-6 to TRBJ2-7, with no clear D. V lost 0 bases and J 6 bases, leaving 13 bases between the germline ends. The CDR3 has 14 amino acids. The germline CDR1 and CDR2 sequences are SGHDT and YYEEEE. CDR3 protein: CASSLDPGTSEQYF. CDR3 coding DNA: TGTGCCAGCAGCTTGGACCCCGGTACCTCCGAGCAGTACTTC.

V is TRBV12-5 and J is TRBJ1-3; 9 nucleotides line up with TRBD1. The CDR3 extends over 15 amino acids. V was clipped by 4 bases and J by 4 bases; unmatched bases: 5. The germline V gene has CDR1 LGHNT and CDR2 FRNRAP. The chain's CDR3 is CASGSRTGAGNTIYF. For the CDR3, the DNA is TGTGCTAGTGGTTCCCGGACAGGGGCAGGAAACACCATATATTTT.

J is TRBJ2-5 and V is TRBV3-1 (or the pseudogene TRBV3-2); D is unclear. V was cut by 4 bases and J by 0 bases, with 9 bases left in between. Germline V lookup: CDR1 LGHDT, CDR2 YNNKEL (reference sequence). The CDR3 spans 14 residues. CDR3: CASSPFTNQETQYF. CDR3 DNA sequence: TGTGCCAGCAGCCCCTTTACTAACCAAGAGACCCAGTACTTC.

The J gene is TRBJ1-6, the V gene TRBV10-3, with D uncertain. V shed 8 bases and J shed 6 bases, with 14 bases lying between them. Germline CDR1 ENHRY, CDR2 SYGVKD. The CDR3 runs 14 residues. The DNA for the CDR3 is TGTGCCATCGGACTGGACGGTAGTAATTCACCCCTCCACTTT. It specifies CAIGLDGSNSPLHF.

This clone has just a few counts. The J gene is TRBJ2-1, the V gene TRBV4-3, with a possible D match to TRBD1 (6 bases). CDR1 is LGHNA and CDR2 is YSLEER in the germline V gene. The CDR3 consists of 16 residues. V gave up 1 base and J gave up 1 base, with 11 bases separating them. CDR3 in amino acids: CASSQAIGTSYNEQFF. CDR3 bases: TGCGCCAGCAGCCAAGCAATTGGGACATCCTACAATGAGCAGTTCTTC.

Only one count was recorded for this clone. The chain links TRBV7-9 to TRBJ1-2; D is unresolved. CDR3 length: 13 residues. V lost 3 bases, J lost 8 bases, and 13 bases lay in between. The germline V gene has CDR1 SEHNR and CDR2 FQNEAQ (reference sequence). CDR3 bases: TGTGCCAGCAGCTTGGAGGAGGTATTGGGCTACACCTTC. Its translation is CASSLEEVLGYTF.

The chain links TRBV10-3 to TRBJ2-2; 13 bases map to TRBD2. The V gene's germline CDR1 is ENHRY and CDR2 SYGVKD. J was trimmed by 4 bases and V by 6 bases; bases with no gene match: 5. This CDR3 has 16 residues. The CDR3 nucleotides read TGTGCCATCAGAACTAGCGGGGGGGCGAGCACCGGGGAGCTGTTTTTT. This translates into CAIRTSGGASTGELFF.